The 19 T cell receptor beta chains below come from one sample, sequenced in a study of T cell changes during pregnancy in multiple sclerosis. The protocol was immunoSEQ multiplex PCR, while the TCRdb copy is restricted to in-frame clones and leaves out a portion. The data show about 41,000 clones, roughly nine tenths seen once. The input for sequencing was CD4+ T cells from peripheral blood mononuclear cells, taken in the first trimester of pregnancy. The receptors here all came from a female donor with multiple sclerosis, enrolled in a pregnancy study.

The rearrangement links TRBV18 to TRBJ2-7; D gene ambiguous. CDR3 length equals 13 residues. Germline loops: CDR1 KGHSH, CDR2 LQKENI. V was pared by 6 bases and J by 6 bases, with 15 bases between. CDR3 coding DNA: TGTGCCAGCTCGGATGACTCCTCCGTCGAGCAGTACTTC. This codes for CASSDDSSVEQYF.

The chain couples TRBV19 to TRBJ2-1, with 7 bases fitting TRBD1. The CDR3 is made up of 15 amino acids. With 5 bases clipped from V and 5 bases from J, the junction kept 9 bases outside the gene matches. Germline-derived CDR1 and CDR2 are LNHDA and SQIVND (reference sequence). CDR3 amino acids: CASSHRGDLNNEQFF. The CDR3 DNA follows: TGTGCCAGTAGTCACAGGGGAGATCTAAACAATGAGCAGTTCTTC.

The rearrangement links TRBV11-1 to TRBJ2-5; 12 bases are shared with TRBD1. The CDR3 is made up of 14 amino acids. Germline-derived CDR1 and CDR2 are SGHAT and FQDESV (reference sequence). J gave up 5 bases and V 5 bases, and 3 bases lay outside the gene matches. The CDR3 nucleotides read TGTGCCAGCAGCCGGGACAGGGGGCTGGAGACCCAGTACTTC. Its translation: CASSRDRGLETQYF.

V gene TRBV5-5 combines with J gene TRBJ1-2, with D uncertain. CDR3 length: 12 residues. Trimming stripped 2 bases from V and 13 bases from J, with 15 bases between. Germline V gene data show CDR1 as SGHKS and CDR2 as YYEKEE (reference sequence). CDR3 loop: CASSFQSERVTF. CDR3 coding DNA: TGTGCCAGCAGCTTTCAGTCCGAGCGCGTCACCTTC.

The chain combines TRBV4-2 with TRBJ2-3, with 7 bases lining up with TRBD2. The germline V gene has CDR1 LGHNA and CDR2 YNFKEQ. The junction had 9 bases not matched to a gene; V was cut back by 1 base and J by 2 bases. The length of the CDR3 is 17 residues. CDR3 in amino acids: CASSQVGAGTYTDTQYF. In DNA, the CDR3 is TGTGCCAGCAGCCAAGTCGGAGCGGGGACCTACACAGATACGCAGTATTTT.

This chain uses TRBV19 with TRBJ2-1; 7 bases are shared with TRBD1. This CDR3 is 16 amino acids long. CDR1 LNHDA and CDR2 SQIVND come from the germline V gene (reference sequence). After removal of 4 bases from V and 5 bases from J, the junction contained 11 bases not matched to a gene. The CDR3 region has the DNA TGTGCCAGTAGTACTCAGGGACAGTTGAAGAACAATGAGCAGTTCTTC. This sequence encodes CASSTQGQLKNNEQFF.

This clone is a singleton in its sample. The chain has TRBV28 and TRBJ1-2; D is perhaps TRBD1 (5 bases). This CDR3 contains 12 residues. V lost 2 bases and J lost 4, with 5 bases in between. From germline, CDR1 is MDHEN and CDR2 SYDVKM. Here the CDR3 DNA reads TGTGCCAGCAGTTTAACAGGCTATGGCTACACCTTC. Translated, it gives CASSLTGYGYTF.

V usage is TRBV5-1 and J usage is TRBJ2-1; TRBD2 matches at 12 bases. This CDR3 is 18 amino acids long. Losses at the gene ends were 4 bases for V and 1 base for J; bases not matched to a gene: 9. Germline V lookup: CDR1 SGHRS, CDR2 YFSETQ. Here the CDR3 DNA reads TGCGCCAGCAGCCGCGGGACTAGCGGGCGGGGTTCCTACAATGAGCAGTTCTTC. It encodes CASSRGTSGRGSYNEQFF.

The chain employs TRBV5-4 and TRBJ2-3; 13 bases agree with TRBD2. The CDR3 is made up of 16 amino acids. V dropped 3 bases and J dropped 2; count of bases not matched to a gene: 3. CDR1 and CDR2 from the germline V gene are SGHNT and YYREEE (reference sequence). The CDR3, as DNA: TGTGCCAGCAGCTGGACTAGCGGGAGCTACACAGATACGCAGTATTTT. This encodes CASSWTSGSYTDTQYF.

V and J are TRBV14 and TRBJ2-2; D uncertain. The CDR3 covers 13 residues. V gave up 5 bases and J gave up 8 bases, with 12 bases separating them. CDR1 SGHDN and CDR2 FVKESK come from the germline V gene. CDR3 loop: CASSLFMEGELFF. The DNA for the CDR3 is TGTGCCAGCAGCTTATTTATGGAGGGGGAGCTGTTTTTT.

The chain recombines TRBV2 with TRBJ2-1; D perhaps matches TRBD2 (6 bases). The CDR3 covers 19 residues. Germline loops: CDR1 SNHLY, CDR2 FYNNEI. The V end lost 4 bases, the J end lost 0 bases, and 22 bases lay between the germline ends. CDR3: CASSARATGVKSSYNEQFF. The CDR3 nucleotides are TGTGCCAGCAGTGCCCGGGCCACGGGAGTAAAGAGCTCCTACAATGAGCAGTTCTTC.

The chain uses TRBV6-5 and TRBJ2-7; D might be TRBD2 (5 bases). The germline gives CDR1 MNHEY, CDR2 SVGAGI. V lost 7 bases to trimming and J lost 0 bases, with 10 bases between them. This CDR3 contains 13 residues. CDR3 region: CASKRSSSYEQYF. For the CDR3, the DNA is TGTGCCAGCAAGCGGTCCAGCTCCTACGAGCAGTACTTC.

The J gene is TRBJ2-2, the V gene TRBV7-3; 7 bases align to TRBD2. Unmatched junction bases numbered 21, after V lost 5 bases and J lost 6 bases. The CDR3 extends over 19 amino acids. Germline values: CDR1 SGHTA, CDR2 FQGTGA. CDR3 sequence: CASSPLGTQAGRASGELFF. Here the CDR3 DNA reads TGTGCCAGCAGCCCATTGGGGACCCAGGCGGGGAGGGCCTCCGGGGAGCTGTTTTTT. The variable domain in full, with the rest retrieved from reference TRBV7-3 and TRBJ2-2, is GAGVSQTPSNKVTEKGKYVELRCDPISGHTALYWYRQSLGQGPEFLIYFQGTGAADDSGLPNDRFFAVRPEGSVSTLKIQRTERGDSAVYLCASSPLGTQAGRASGELFFGEGSRLTVL.

The chain employs TRBV5-1 and TRBJ2-5, with D perhaps TRBD1 (6 bases). V was cut by 6 bases and J by 4 bases, with 13 bases left in between. Germline CDR1 SGHRS, CDR2 YFSETQ. There are 13 residues in the CDR3. This CDR3 reads CASTRTDLETQYF. For the CDR3, the DNA is TGCGCCAGCACTCGGACAGATTTAGAGACCCAGTACTTC.

The rearrangement uses TRBV7-2 and TRBJ2-1; D is unresolved. The V end lost 3 bases, the J end lost 1 base, and 13 bases lay between the germline ends. Germline CDR1 SGHTA, CDR2 FQGNSA. The length of the CDR3 is 16 residues. The CDR3 DNA follows: TGTGCCAGCAGCTTGCGGCCTACGAGATCCTACAATGAGCAGTTCTTC. Its translation: CASSLRPTRSYNEQFF.

This chain connects TRBV11-1 to TRBJ2-2; D perhaps matches TRBD2 (6 bases). V shed 1 base and J shed 1 base, with 10 bases lying between them. This CDR3 is built from 16 residues. Germline V gene lookup returns CDR1 SGHAT and CDR2 FQDESV (reference sequence). The CDR3 protein is CASSLGLRENTGELFF. The CDR3 region has the DNA TGTGCCAGCAGCTTAGGGTTGCGGGAGAACACCGGGGAGCTGTTTTTT.

The chain employs TRBV7-2 and TRBJ2-1; 8 bases match TRBD2. Unmatched junction bases numbered 3, after V lost 5 bases and J lost 0 bases. The CDR3 has 15 amino acids. Germline V lookup: CDR1 SGHTA, CDR2 FQGNSA. The CDR3 DNA reads as TGTGCCAGCAGCCCCAGCGGGAGCTCCTACAATGAGCAGTTCTTC. This gives the protein CASSPSGSSYNEQFF.

This clone has only a few counts. The V and J genes are TRBV25-1 and TRBJ1-4; TRBD1 might be the D (6 bases). Trimming removed 4 bases at V and 8 bases at J, with 20 bases between. CDR3 length: 16 residues. CDR1 is MGHDK, CDR2 SYGVNS, per germline. The CDR3 loop reads CASSARRGRGEEKLFF. CDR3 sequence (DNA): TGTGCCAGCAGTGCCCGTCGGGGCAGGGGAGAGGAAAAACTGTTTTTT. Drawing the rest from reference TRBV25-1 and TRBJ1-4, the complete variable domain is EADIYQTPRYLVIGTGKKITLECSQTMGHDKMYWYQQDPGMELHLIHYSYGVNSTEKGDLSSESTVSRIRTEHFPLTLESARPSHTSQYLCASSARRGRGEEKLFFGSGTQLSVL.

The chain is built from TRBV7-9 and TRBJ2-5; no clear D gene. V gave up 5 bases and J gave up 4 bases, with 5 bases separating them. This CDR3 contains 11 residues. Germline V gene sequence: CDR1 SEHNR, CDR2 FQNEAQ (reference sequence). The CDR3 region is CASSPGETQYF. For the CDR3, the DNA is TGTGCCAGCAGCCCGGGAGAGACCCAGTACTTC.